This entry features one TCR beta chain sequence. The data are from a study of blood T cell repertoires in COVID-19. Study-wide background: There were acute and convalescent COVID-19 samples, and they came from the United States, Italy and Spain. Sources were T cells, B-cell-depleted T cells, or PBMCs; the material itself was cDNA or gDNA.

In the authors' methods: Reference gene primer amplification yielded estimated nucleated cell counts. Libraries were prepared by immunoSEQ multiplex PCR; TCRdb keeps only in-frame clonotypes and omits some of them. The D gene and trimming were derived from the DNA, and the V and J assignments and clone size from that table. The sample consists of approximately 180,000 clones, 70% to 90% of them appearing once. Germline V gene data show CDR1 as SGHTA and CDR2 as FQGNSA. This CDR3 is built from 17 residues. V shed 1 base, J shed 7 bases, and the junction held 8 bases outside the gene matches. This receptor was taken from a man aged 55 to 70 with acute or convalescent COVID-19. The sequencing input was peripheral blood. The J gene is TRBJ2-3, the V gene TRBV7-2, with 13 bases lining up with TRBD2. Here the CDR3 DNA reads TGTGCCAGCAGCTTAGAAGGACTAGCGGGAGTTGTGAATACGCAGTATTTT. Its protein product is CASSLEGLAGVVNTQYF.